This T cell receptor beta chain emerged from a study of cytomegalovirus exposure and HLA in healthy donors. Per germline, CDR1 MDHEN and CDR2 SYDVKM. The CDR3 totals 12 residues. Trimming stripped 6 bases from V and 1 base from J, with 6 bases between. The PCR was carried out with 60 Vbeta primers and 13 Jbeta primers. Repertoires were generated with immunoSEQ multiplex PCR, while TCRdb's copy carries only in-frame clones and drops some. The repertoire has about 200,000 clones, roughly 80% of them found once; the top ten carry about 3%. The sample taken for sequencing was PBMCs. The rearrangement joins TRBV28 to TRBJ1-1; D call uncertain. The TCR sequence derives from a man aged 30 to 45 in good health and CMV-seronegative. The CDR3 region has the DNA TGTGCCAGCAGGGTCGGGAACACTGAAGCTTTCTTT. Amino acid sequence: CASRVGNTEAFF.